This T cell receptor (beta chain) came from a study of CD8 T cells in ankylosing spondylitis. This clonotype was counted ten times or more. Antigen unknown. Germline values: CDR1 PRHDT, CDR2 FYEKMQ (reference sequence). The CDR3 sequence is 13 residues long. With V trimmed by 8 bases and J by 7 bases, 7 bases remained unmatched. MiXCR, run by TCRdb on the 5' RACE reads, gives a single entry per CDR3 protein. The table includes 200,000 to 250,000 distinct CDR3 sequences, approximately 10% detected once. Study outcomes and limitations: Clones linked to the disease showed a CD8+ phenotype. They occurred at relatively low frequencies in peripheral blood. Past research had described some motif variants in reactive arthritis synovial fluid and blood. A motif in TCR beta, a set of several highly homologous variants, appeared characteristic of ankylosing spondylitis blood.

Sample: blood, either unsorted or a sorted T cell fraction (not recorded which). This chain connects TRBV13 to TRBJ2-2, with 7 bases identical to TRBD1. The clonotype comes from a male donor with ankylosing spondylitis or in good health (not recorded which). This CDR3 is CASGDRADGELFF. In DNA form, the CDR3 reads TGTGCCAGCGGAGACAGGGCGGACGGGGAGCTGTTTTTT.